A selection of T cell receptor beta chains follows, all from one sample in a study of blood T cell repertoires in COVID-19. Method: immunoSEQ multiplex PCR; TCRdb's copy keeps in-frame clones and lacks some. This sample has about 34,000 clones, with more than 60% found just once. The sample taken for sequencing was peripheral blood. The receptors here all came from a man at least 80 years old with active or convalescent COVID-19. CDR3s include the opening cysteine and the closing phenylalanine or tryptophan. Each record gives: clone size, D gene, V gene, J gene, CDR3 DNA, CDR3 protein. D genes are given only for firm matches. The listing skips clone size in some rows; elsewhere it reads once, few, many or a size class.

NA,NA,TRBV19,TRBJ1-5,TGTGCCAGTAGACAGGGCGCTAATCAGCCCCAGCATTTT,CASRQGANQPQHF
medium-sized,NA,TRBV11-3,TRBJ2-6,TGTGCCAGCAGGGGCAGCATCTCTGGGGCCAACGTCCTGACTTTC,CASRGSISGANVLTF
NA,TRBD2,TRBV4-3,TRBJ2-7,TGCGCCAGCAGCCAAAAGCGGGACCCTACCTACGAGCAGTACTTC,CASSQKRDPTYEQYF
NA,TRBD2,TRBV27,TRBJ2-1,TGTGCCAGCAGTTTTTTGGGACTAGCGGGAGTTAGCTACAATGAGCAGTTCTTC,CASSFLGLAGVSYNEQFF
few,TRBD2,TRBV19,TRBJ2-1,TGTGCCAGTAGTATTCGGATAGCGGGAGCCGGCGATGAGCAGTTCTTC,CASSIRIAGAGDEQFF
NA,TRBD2,TRBV18,TRBJ2-1,TGTGCCAGCTCACCCGGGACTAGCGCTTACAATGAGCAGTTCTTC,CASSPGTSAYNEQFF
NA,TRBD1,TRBV19,TRBJ2-1,TGTGCCAGTAGTCAGACAGGGGGCCTGAATGAGCAGTTCTTC,CASSQTGGLNEQFF
NA,TRBD1,TRBV19,TRBJ1-5,TGTGCCAGTAGTGGGGGACAGAACAATCAGCCCCAGCATTTT,CASSGGQNNQPQHF
NA,NA,TRBV2,TRBJ2-5,TGTGCCAGCACGGACAATGGGGAGACCCAGTACTTC,CASTDNGETQYF
NA,TRBD1,TRBV7-3,TRBJ1-2,TGTGCCAGCAGCTTAGCGATAGGACAGGACTATGGCTACACCTTC,CASSLAIGQDYGYTF
NA,NA,TRBV5-1,TRBJ2-5,TGCGCCAGCAGCTTGGAGGGACTCCCGTCGGAGACCCAGTACTTC,CASSLEGLPSETQYF
NA,TRBD2,TRBV29-1,TRBJ2-2,TGCAGCGTTGCTGGGACTAGCGAGAACACCGGGGAGCTGTTTTTT,CSVAGTSENTGELFF
NA,NA,TRBV6-6,TRBJ2-2,TGTGCCAGCCTCGACGACCACTATGGGGAGCTGTTTTTT,CASLDDHYGELFF
NA,TRBD1,TRBV6-2/TRBV6-3,TRBJ2-2,TGTGCCAGCAGTAAGGGACAGCGCAACACCGGGGAGCTGTTTTTT,CASSKGQRNTGELFF
NA,NA,TRBV7-9,TRBJ2-6,TGTGCCAGCAGCTTAGGACAGCCCTACTCTGGGGCCAACGTCCTGACTTTC,CASSLGQPYSGANVLTF
NA,NA,TRBV28,TRBJ2-1,TGTGCCAGCAGCTTCAACATCTATGAGCAGTTCTTC,CASSFNIYEQFF
NA,TRBD1,TRBV29-1,TRBJ1-4,TGCATATATAACCTCTTTGGGGACAGGGAGGGTGAAAAACTGTTTTTT,CIYNLFGDREGEKLFF
NA,TRBD1,TRBV19,TRBJ1-5,TGTGCCAGTAGTATCGGTGGGGACAGGGTAGGGAGAAGCAATCAGCCCCAGCATTTT,CASSIGGDRVGRSNQPQHF
NA,NA,TRBV14,TRBJ2-7,TGTGCCAGCAGCCAAGGAAGCGGTCCCTACGAGCAGTACTTC,CASSQGSGPYEQYF
once,NA,TRBV6-6,TRBJ2-5,TGTGCCAGCAGTCCTCCTAGGGGCAAGGAGGGAGAGACCCAGTACTTC,CASSPPRGKEGETQYF
NA,TRBD2,TRBV5-8,TRBJ2-2,TGTGCCAGCAGCTTGTGGACTAGCGGGCCCCTAACGAACACCGGGGAGCTGTTTTTT,CASSLWTSGPLTNTGELFF
NA,NA,TRBV7-9,TRBJ1-2,TGTGCCAGCAGCTTAGTTGGCCCAGGCCGGTATGGCTACACCTTC,CASSLVGPGRYGYTF
NA,NA,TRBV11-3,TRBJ2-3,TGTGCCAGCAGCTTAGACACTCTGTTATCAGATACGCAGTATTTT,CASSLDTLLSDTQYF
NA,NA,TRBV6-5,TRBJ2-7,TGTGCTACAGGTGACACCTCCTACGAGCAGTACTTC,CATGDTSYEQYF